Presented here are 32 T cell receptor beta chains from one specimen sequenced in a study of T cell repertoires in cytomegalovirus infection. MiXCR, run by TCRdb on the reads, gives a single entry per CDR3 protein. The sample includes around 710,000 distinct CDR3 sequences, roughly 28% of them seen just once. What these receptors recognize is not known. The sequencing here drew on cultured CD8+ T cells from PBMCs, taken from culture after CMV antigen stimulation. These receptors originate from a human donor in good health (CMV status not recorded). Some clones in this sample may be carry-over from other donors' samples.

This clonotype was picked up a small number of times. The chain recombines TRBV7-2 with TRBJ2-2, with 14 bases matching TRBD2. The ends lost 4 bases at V and 7 bases at J; junction bases unmatched: 5. Germline V gene sequence: CDR1 SGHTA, CDR2 FQGNSA. The CDR3 is made up of 16 amino acids. In DNA form, the CDR3 reads TGTGCCAGCAGCTCACAGACTAGCGGGGGGGTCGGGGAGCTGTTTTTT. This sequence encodes CASSSQTSGGVGELFF. The variable domain in full, completed from reference TRBV7-2 and TRBJ2-2, reads GAGVSQSPSNKVTEKGKDVELRCDPISGHTALYWYRQSLGQGLEFLIYFQGNSAPDKSGLPSDRFSAERTGGSVSTLTIQRTQQEDSAVYLCASSSQTSGGVGELFFGEGSRLTVL.

This clonotype showed up just a few times. This sequence joins TRBV4-3 and TRBJ2-1; 9 nucleotides line up with TRBD2. The CDR3 is 17 amino acids. Per germline, CDR1 LGHNA and CDR2 YSLEER. The junction had 5 bases not matched to a gene; V was cut back by 0 bases and J by 2 bases. The CDR3 loop reads CASSQDLGGGAYNEQFF. The CDR3 nucleotides read TGCGCCAGCAGCCAAGATCTAGGCGGGGGGGCCTACAATGAGCAGTTCTTC.

This clonotype was seen a handful of times. The rearrangement joins TRBV29-1 to TRBJ1-1, with 7 bases lining up with TRBD1. The CDR3 runs 14 residues. Looked up from germline, CDR1 is SQVTM and CDR2 is ANQGSEA. The V segment lost 4 bases and the J segment 1 base; nucleotides outside the gene matches: 6. The CDR3 DNA is TGCAGCGTTGGCCTGGACAGGCCGAACACTGAAGCTTTCTTT. This sequence encodes CSVGLDRPNTEAFF.

There are many counts of this clonotype. The chain is built from TRBV6-5 and TRBJ1-2, with a tentative D call TRBD1 (6 bases). V dropped 0 bases and J dropped 4 bases, with 9 bases sitting between them. CDR1 and CDR2 from the germline V gene are MNHEY and SVGAGI. This CDR3 comprises 14 residues. CDR3 region: CASSYSGTTYGYTF. In DNA form, the CDR3 reads TGTGCCAGCAGTTACTCCGGGACAACCTATGGCTACACCTTC.

This clonotype was detected once. This chain connects TRBV10-2 to TRBJ2-7; the D is unclear. This CDR3 is 13 amino acids long. Germline CDR1 is WSHSY and CDR2 is SAAADI. V was trimmed by 4 bases and J by 4 bases, leaving 11 bases between them. CDR3 sequence reads: CASSGSLPYEQYF. Written as DNA, the CDR3 is TGCGCCAGCAGTGGTTCACTTCCTTACGAGCAGTACTTC.

This clonotype was detected many times. This CDR3 is CASSFLAYEQYV. CDR3 nucleotide sequence: TGTGCCAGCAGCTTTTTGGCCTACGAGCAGTACGTC. The gene calls are TRBV7-9 and TRBJ2-7; D gene ambiguous. Germline CDR1 SEHNR, CDR2 FQNEAQ (reference sequence). This CDR3 has 12 amino acids. Trimming left V 3 bases short and J 2 bases short, with 5 bases between.

The table lists this clonotype with a few counts. This chain connects TRBV19 to TRBJ1-5, with a weak D call TRBD1 (5 bases). With 4 bases removed from V and 4 bases from J, the gap between germline ends came to 8 bases. The CDR3 has 13 amino acids. Germline V gene data show CDR1 as LNHDA and CDR2 as SQIVND (reference sequence). The CDR3 coding sequence is TGTGCCAGTAGTAGAGGGGTGAATCAGCCCCAGCATTTT. Its translation: CASSRGVNQPQHF.

This clonotype has at least ten counts. CDR3 loop: CASSSNPRGRVLEKLFF. The CDR3 coding sequence is TGTGCCAGCAGTTCCAATCCCCGGGGCAGGGTGCTTGAAAAACTGTTTTTT. The chain uses TRBV11-2 and TRBJ1-4; a weak D match, TRBD1 (5 bases). Germline lookup yields CDR1 SGHAT and CDR2 FQNNGV. This CDR3 is 17 amino acids long. With 6 bases removed from V and 7 bases from J, the gap between germline ends came to 24 bases.

The chain is built from TRBV6-6 and TRBJ2-7, with TRBD2 matching over 13 bases. J gave up 0 bases and V 10 bases, and 12 bases lay outside the gene matches. Germline loops: CDR1 MNHNY, CDR2 SVGAGI (reference sequence). CDR3 size: 17 residues. This CDR3 is CATEAGLAGTSSYEQYV. CDR3 nucleotides: TGTGCCACCGAAGCGGGACTAGCGGGGACAAGCTCCTACGAGCAGTACGTC.

This sequence joins TRBV19 and TRBJ2-3; D is unresolved. V dropped 6 bases and J dropped 4 bases, with 5 bases sitting between them. Germline V CDR1 and CDR2: LNHDA, SQIVND (reference sequence). The CDR3 sequence is 11 residues long. CDR3 in amino acids: CASSASDTQYF. The CDR3 coding sequence is TGTGCCAGTAGCGCCTCAGATACGCAGTATTTT.

The chain uses TRBV5-8 and TRBJ1-1; D not resolved. V was cut by 2 bases and J by 6 bases, with 11 bases left in between. Per the germline V gene, CDR1 is SGHTS and CDR2 is YDEGEE. The CDR3 loop spans 13 amino acids. CDR3 protein: CASSFGLDAEAFF. The CDR3 nucleotides read TGTGCCAGCAGCTTCGGGTTAGACGCTGAAGCTTTCTTT.

This rearrangement joins TRBV2 to TRBJ2-3, with 9 nucleotides matching TRBD2. This CDR3 has 15 residues. Germline assignment: CDR1 SNHLY and CDR2 FYNNEI. Trimming at V came to 6 bases and at J to 8 bases, leaving 12 bases not matched to a gene. CDR3 residues: CASSSLAGEGGTQYF. For the CDR3, the DNA is TGTGCCAGCAGCTCGTTAGCGGGGGAAGGAGGTACGCAGTATTTT.

The chain carries TRBV4-3 and TRBJ1-4, with a possible D match to TRBD1 (6 bases). CDR3 length: 17 amino acids. CDR1 is LGHNA, CDR2 YSLEER, per germline. V lost 5 bases to trimming and J lost 1 base, with 17 bases between them. The CDR3 is CASSLGQLIGTNEKLFF. CDR3 nucleotides: TGCGCCAGCAGCTTAGGACAGCTCATCGGAACTAATGAAAAACTGTTTTTT.

This clonotype was counted a few times. The chain is built from TRBV15 and TRBJ1-6; D gene uncertain. This CDR3 has 17 residues. Trimming left V 1 base short and J 10 bases short, with 20 bases between. From germline, CDR1 is LNHNV and CDR2 YYDKDF (reference sequence). CDR3 region: CATSRGPGFFFRSPLHF. The CDR3, as DNA: TGTGCCACCAGCAGAGGTCCGGGGTTTTTCTTTAGGTCACCCCTCCACTTT.

The V call is TRBV5-6, the J call TRBJ1-2; 8 bases agree with TRBD1. Trimming removed 0 bases from V and 10 bases from J; junction bases left unmatched: 5. CDR3 length: 13 amino acids. The germline V gene has CDR1 SGHDT and CDR2 YYEEEE. CDR3: CASSLGTGKNYTF. In DNA form, the CDR3 reads TGTGCCAGCAGCTTGGGGACAGGGAAGAACTACACCTTC.

The table lists this clonotype with a few counts. The J gene is TRBJ1-5, the V gene TRBV7-9, with D unresolved. V lost 2 bases to trimming and J lost 1 base, with 6 bases between them. Per germline, CDR1 SEHNR and CDR2 FQNEAQ (reference sequence). This CDR3 region has 14 residues. The CDR3 DNA reads TGTGCCAGCAGCTTAAAGGGAAGCAATCAGCCCCAGCATTTT. Translated: CASSLKGSNQPQHF.

This clonotype qualifies as medium-sized (0.01 to 0.1%). The rearrangement joins TRBV7-6 to TRBJ2-1; 9 bases align to TRBD2. Unmatched junction bases numbered 8, after V lost 3 bases and J lost 5 bases. The germline V gene has CDR1 SGHVS and CDR2 FNYEAQ. The CDR3 consists of 16 residues. The CDR3 sequence is CASSFLAGGGDNEQFF. The CDR3 DNA reads TGTGCCAGCAGCTTCCTGGCGGGGGGGGGGGACAATGAGCAGTTCTTC.

This CDR3 is CASSFWAHSYNEQFF. The CDR3 nucleotides are TGTGCCAGCAGTTTCTGGGCCCACAGTTACAATGAGCAGTTCTTC. The chain uses TRBV28 and TRBJ2-1; D remains unclear. The CDR3 spans 15 residues. Germline V lookup: CDR1 MDHEN, CDR2 SYDVKM. V shed 3 bases and J shed 4 bases, with 13 bases lying between them. Drawing the rest from reference TRBV28 and TRBJ2-1, the complete variable domain is DVKVTQSSRYLVKRTGEKVFLECVQDMDHENMFWYRQDPGLGLRLIYFSYDVKMKEKGDIPEGYSVSREKKERFSLILESASTNQTSMYLCASSFWAHSYNEQFFGPGTRLTVL.

The J gene is TRBJ1-1, the V gene TRBV20-1; D call uncertain. Per germline, CDR1 DFQATT and CDR2 SNEGSKA (reference sequence). Trimming shortened V by 2 bases and J by 0 bases, and 10 bases separated the two germline ends. CDR3 size: 14 residues. The CDR3 loop is CSARPRLMNTEAFF. CDR3 nucleotides: TGCAGTGCTAGACCCCGATTGATGAACACTGAAGCTTTCTTT.

This clonotype was detected ten times or more. CDR3 region: CASSFPDSPLHF. The CDR3 DNA follows: TGTGCCAGCAGCTTTCCGGATTCACCCCTCCACTTT. V usage is TRBV7-2 and J usage is TRBJ1-6; D ambiguous. Germline values: CDR1 SGHTA, CDR2 FQGNSA. Trimming took 3 bases from V and 8 from J, leaving 5 bases between them. The CDR3 has 12 residues.

This chain joins TRBV12-3 or TRBV12-4 and TRBJ2-1, with D perhaps assigned TRBD1 or TRBD2 (6 bases each). The CDR3 contains 14 residues. Trimming took off 3 bases at V and 8 bases at J, with 14 bases between the two ends. CDR3 nucleotides: TGTGCCAGCAGTTTCGGGGGCAGGGTCTATGAGCAGTTCTTC. Translated: CASSFGGRVYEQFF.

The chain has TRBV6-1 and TRBJ1-6, with a possible D match to TRBD1 (5 bases). Deletions cut 9 bases from V and 4 bases from J, with 16 bases between. This CDR3 comprises 15 residues. CDR1 and CDR2 (germline): MNHNS, SASEGT. The CDR3 nucleotides read TGTGCCAGTATACAGGAACCCGTTTATAATTCACCCCTCCACTTT. It translates to CASIQEPVYNSPLHF.

This sequence joins TRBV6-6 and TRBJ1-2; TRBD1 is a possible D gene (5 bases). The ends were cut back, 1 base at V and 5 bases at J, with 8 bases in the middle. This CDR3 has 13 amino acids. The V gene's germline CDR1 is MNHNY and CDR2 SVGAGI (reference sequence). Here the CDR3 DNA reads TGTGCCAGCAGTTACTGGGGGACTTATGGCTACACCTTC. Translation gives CASSYWGTYGYTF.

This clonotype was found a few times. This chain joins TRBV12-3 or TRBV12-4 and TRBJ2-7; D is perhaps TRBD1 (6 bases). V gave up 5 bases and J gave up 4 bases, with 9 bases separating them. This CDR3 has 12 residues. The CDR3 is CASSAQGYEQYF. Here the CDR3 DNA reads TGTGCCAGCAGTGCCCAGGGGTACGAGCAGTACTTC.

The chain is built from TRBV18 and TRBJ1-2; TRBD1 matches 9 bases. Germline V gives CDR1 KGHSH, CDR2 LQKENI. The CDR3 covers 15 residues. The trim removed 3 bases at V and 2 bases at J, leaving 4 bases unmatched. The CDR3 loop is CASSPRTGENYGYTF. CDR3 coding DNA: TGTGCCAGCTCACCCCGGACAGGGGAGAACTATGGCTACACCTTC.

This clonotype was found once. The rearrangement uses TRBV19 and TRBJ2-1; 9 nucleotides match TRBD2. Germline assignment: CDR1 LNHDA and CDR2 SQIVND (reference sequence). V shed 9 bases and J 5 bases; nucleotides not matched to a gene: 11. The CDR3 has 15 residues. The CDR3 sequence is CASHKGQRGDNEQFF. The CDR3 DNA follows: TGTGCCAGCCACAAGGGGCAGCGGGGGGACAATGAGCAGTTCTTC. Variable domain in full (rest from reference TRBV19 and TRBJ2-1): DGGITQSPKYLFRKEGQNVTLSCEQNLNHDAMYWYRQDPGQGLRLIYYSQIVNDFQKGDIAEGYSVSREKKESFPLTVTSAQKNPTAFYLCASHKGQRGDNEQFFGPGTRLTVL.

The chain has TRBV29-1 and TRBJ2-7; 7 nucleotides match TRBD1. The CDR3 is 12 amino acids. Germline lookup yields CDR1 SQVTM and CDR2 ANQGSEA. J gave up 0 bases and V 7 bases, and 3 bases lay outside the gene matches. The CDR3 loop is CSAWDSSYEQYF. The DNA for the CDR3 is TGCAGCGCCTGGGACAGCTCCTACGAGCAGTACTTC.

The rearrangement joins TRBV5-6 to TRBJ2-1, with D perhaps matching TRBD1 (5 bases). Trimming removed 3 bases from V and 5 bases from J, with 21 bases in between. CDR3 length: 17 residues. Germline V gene lookup returns CDR1 SGHDT and CDR2 YYEEEE. CDR3 protein: CASSYLGVWGQDNEQFF. CDR3 coding DNA: TGTGCCAGCAGCTATCTGGGCGTTTGGGGCCAAGACAATGAGCAGTTCTTC.

The chain carries TRBV28 and TRBJ2-5; D is unresolved. Germline lookup yields CDR1 MDHEN and CDR2 SYDVKM. The CDR3 has 14 amino acids. Trimming left V 2 bases short and J 3 bases short, with 10 bases between. In DNA form, the CDR3 reads TGTGCCAGCAGTTTAGTTAGGTCAGAAGAGACCCAGTACTTC. Its protein is CASSLVRSEETQYF. Full variable domain (missing parts from reference TRBV28 and TRBJ2-5): DVKVTQSSRYLVKRTGEKVFLECVQDMDHENMFWYRQDPGLGLRLIYFSYDVKMKEKGDIPEGYSVSREKKERFSLILESASTNQTSMYLCASSLVRSEETQYFGPGTRLLVL.

This clonotype was counted between two and nine times. V gene TRBV24-1 combines with J gene TRBJ2-1; D is perhaps TRBD1 (6 bases). Deletions cut 8 bases from V and 3 bases from J, with 13 bases between. This CDR3 comprises 14 residues. The germline V gene has CDR1 KGHDR and CDR2 SFDVKD. Written as DNA, the CDR3 is TGTGCCACCATCCCCAGGGGCTTCTACAATGAGCAGTTCTTC. This gives the protein CATIPRGFYNEQFF.

V is TRBV20-1 and J is TRBJ1-6, with D maybe TRBD1 (5 bases). The CDR3 runs 16 residues. Germline-derived CDR1 and CDR2 are DFQATT and SNEGSKA (reference sequence). Between the trimmed V and J ends, which lost 3 bases and 4 bases, there was a span of 16 bases. The CDR3 nucleotides are TGCAGTGCTAGGAAGCCGGACAAGCGGTATAATTCACCCCTCCACTTT. Amino acids: CSARKPDKRYNSPLHF.

The chain carries TRBV10-3 and TRBJ2-2, with D possibly matching TRBD2 (6 bases). Germline V gene sequence: CDR1 ENHRY, CDR2 SYGVKD. The CDR3 runs 17 residues. With 8 bases removed from V and 2 bases from J, the gap between germline ends came to 21 bases. CDR3 loop: CAILSLGGRRNTGELFF. In DNA, the CDR3 is TGTGCCATCCTCAGTTTGGGAGGCCGAAGAAACACCGGGGAGCTGTTTTTT.